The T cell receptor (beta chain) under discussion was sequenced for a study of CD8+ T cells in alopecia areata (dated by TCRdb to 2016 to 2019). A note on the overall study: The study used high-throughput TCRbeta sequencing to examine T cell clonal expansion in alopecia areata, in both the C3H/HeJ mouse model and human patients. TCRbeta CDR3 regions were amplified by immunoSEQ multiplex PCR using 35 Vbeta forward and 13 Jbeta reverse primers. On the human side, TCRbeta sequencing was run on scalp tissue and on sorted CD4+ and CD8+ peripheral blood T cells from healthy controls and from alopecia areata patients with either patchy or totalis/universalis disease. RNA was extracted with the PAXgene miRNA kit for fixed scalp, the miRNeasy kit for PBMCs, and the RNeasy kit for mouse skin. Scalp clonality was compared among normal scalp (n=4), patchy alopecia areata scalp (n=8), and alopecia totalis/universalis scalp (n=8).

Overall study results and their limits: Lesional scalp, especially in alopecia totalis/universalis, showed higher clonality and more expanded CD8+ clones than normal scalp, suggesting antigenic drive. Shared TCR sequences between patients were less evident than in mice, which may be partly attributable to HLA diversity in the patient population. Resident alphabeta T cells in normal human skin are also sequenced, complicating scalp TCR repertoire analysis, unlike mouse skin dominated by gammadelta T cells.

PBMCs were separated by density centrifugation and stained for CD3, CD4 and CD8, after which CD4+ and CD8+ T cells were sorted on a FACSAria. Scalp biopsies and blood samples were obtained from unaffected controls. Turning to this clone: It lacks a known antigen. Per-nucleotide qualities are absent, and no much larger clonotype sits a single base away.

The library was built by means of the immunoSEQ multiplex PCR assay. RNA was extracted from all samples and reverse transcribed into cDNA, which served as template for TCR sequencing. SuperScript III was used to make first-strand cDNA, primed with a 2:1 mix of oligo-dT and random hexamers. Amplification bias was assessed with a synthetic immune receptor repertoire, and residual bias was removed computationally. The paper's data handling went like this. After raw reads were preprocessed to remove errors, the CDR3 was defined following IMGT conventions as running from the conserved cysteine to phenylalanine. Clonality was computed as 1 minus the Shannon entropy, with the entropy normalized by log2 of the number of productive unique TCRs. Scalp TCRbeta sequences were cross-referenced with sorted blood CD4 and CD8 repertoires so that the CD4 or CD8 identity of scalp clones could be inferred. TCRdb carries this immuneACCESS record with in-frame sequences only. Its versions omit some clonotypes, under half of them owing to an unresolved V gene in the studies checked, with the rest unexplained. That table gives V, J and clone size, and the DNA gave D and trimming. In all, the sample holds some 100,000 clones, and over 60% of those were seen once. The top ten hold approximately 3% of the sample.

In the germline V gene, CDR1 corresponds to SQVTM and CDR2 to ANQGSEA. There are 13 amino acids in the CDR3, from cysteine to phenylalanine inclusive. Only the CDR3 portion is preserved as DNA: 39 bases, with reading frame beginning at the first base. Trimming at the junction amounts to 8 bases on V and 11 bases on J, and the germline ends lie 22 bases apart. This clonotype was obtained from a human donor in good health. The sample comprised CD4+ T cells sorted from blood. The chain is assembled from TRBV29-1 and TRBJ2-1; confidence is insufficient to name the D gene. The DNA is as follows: TGCAGCCACCTGCCCCTTTCGGGCGTCCAGCAGTTCTTC. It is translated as CSHLPLSGVQQFF.